Below are 21 T cell receptor beta chains sequenced from a single sample in a study of T cells in Graves' hyperthyroidism and ophthalmopathy. Researchers amplified the TCR beta CDR3 regions from RNA transcripts. Primed by the HTBI set, a first-round RT-PCR was run on the TCR CDR3. TCRdb analysed the multiplex PCR reads with MiXCR anew, one entry per CDR3 protein. Among under 600,000 distinct CDR3 sequences, roughly 16% were seen once, and the ten largest hold around 3.5%. The specimen was blood. The source of these receptors is a middle-aged woman with Graves' ophthalmopathy.

The V and J genes are TRBV20-1 and TRBJ2-7; TRBD1 agrees at 7 bases. V shed 2 bases and J 4 bases; nucleotides not matched to a gene: 5. The V gene's germline CDR1 is DFQATT and CDR2 SNEGSKA (reference sequence). This CDR3 has 13 amino acids. CDR3 sequence (DNA): TGCAGTGCTAGAAGGGGACAGTATTACGAGCAGTACTTC. Its translation: CSARRGQYYEQYF.

Ten or more counts support this clonotype. This chain uses TRBV27 with TRBJ1-1, with D maybe TRBD1 (5 bases). Germline V gene lookup returns CDR1 MNHEY and CDR2 SMNVEV (reference sequence). Deletions cut 0 bases from V and 1 base from J, with 9 bases between. The CDR3 consists of 15 residues. This CDR3 is CASSLSPGQNTEAFF. DNA of the CDR3: TGTGCCAGCAGTTTATCGCCAGGGCAGAACACTGAAGCTTTCTTT.

This clonotype has a count of ten or more. The chain carries TRBV3-1 and TRBJ1-1; possible D gene TRBD1, 6 bases. V was shortened by 2 bases and J by 1 base, with 14 bases between the two germline ends. CDR3 length equals 16 residues. Germline values: CDR1 LGHDT, CDR2 YNNKEL (reference sequence). Here the CDR3 DNA reads TGTGCCAGCAGCCAATATGGGGGCAGGGCGAACACTGAAGCTTTCTTT. It yields the protein CASSQYGGRANTEAFF.

This clonotype has at least ten counts. The rearrangement links TRBV29-1 to TRBJ2-3; a possible D gene is TRBD1 (5 bases). CDR1 is SQVTM and CDR2 is ANQGSEA in the germline V gene. The ends were cut back, 0 bases at V and 0 bases at J, with 7 bases in the middle. CDR3 length equals 14 residues. CDR3 sequence reads: CSVEEAGSTDTQYF. The CDR3 DNA sequence: TGCAGCGTTGAAGAGGCAGGGAGCACAGATACGCAGTATTTT.

The chain uses TRBV19 and TRBJ1-5, with a tentative D call TRBD1 (5 bases). The germline V and J ends were trimmed by 6 bases and 3 bases, with 12 bases remaining between them. Germline V gene sequence: CDR1 LNHDA, CDR2 SQIVND (reference sequence). The CDR3 contains 14 residues. The CDR3, as DNA: TGTGCCAGTAGCAGGGACCCTTTCAATCAGCCCCAGCATTTT. This codes for CASSRDPFNQPQHF.

The V call is TRBV24-1, the J call TRBJ2-1; possible D gene TRBD2, 7 bases. There are 20 residues in the CDR3. The V gene's germline CDR1 is KGHDR and CDR2 SFDVKD. The V end lost 7 bases, the J end lost 6 bases, and 33 bases lay between the germline ends. CDR3 bases: TGTGCCACCAGCATTTCGCAGGGGCGGGAGTTGAGTCCCCGCCCCAATGAGCAGTTCTTC. It yields the protein CATSISQGRELSPRPNEQFF.

This clonotype was counted at least ten times. V is TRBV30 and J is TRBJ1-2, with 7 bases aligning to TRBD1. The CDR3 has 13 residues. Germline V gene data show CDR1 as GTSNPN and CDR2 as SVGIG (reference sequence). J gave up 5 bases and V 0 bases, and 3 bases lay outside the gene matches. CDR3 in amino acids: CAWSVGTEYGYTF. The CDR3 DNA reads TGTGCCTGGAGTGTAGGGACAGAATATGGCTACACCTTC.

J is TRBJ1-4 and V is TRBV10-3; 12 nucleotides match TRBD1. This CDR3 region has 15 residues. Germline CDR1 is ENHRY and CDR2 is SYGVKD. J was trimmed by 6 bases and V by 6 bases; bases with no gene match: 5. The CDR3 loop reads CAIRSGTGGDEKLFF. DNA for the CDR3: TGTGCCATCAGATCCGGGACAGGGGGCGATGAAAAACTGTTTTTT.

In this sample, this clonotype turned up many times. The chain links TRBV2 to TRBJ2-1; D is possibly TRBD2 (5 bases). This CDR3 region has 19 residues. Germline CDR1 and CDR2: SNHLY and FYNNEI. Between the trimmed V and J ends, which lost 2 bases and 5 bases, there was a span of 25 bases. CDR3 in DNA: TGTGCCAGCAGTGAACACCTCCCACCGGCCCCCAGCGGAGACAATGAGCAGTTCTTC. It codes for CASSEHLPPAPSGDNEQFF.

This clonotype was seen at least ten times. The chain carries TRBV2 and TRBJ1-5; 8 nucleotides align to TRBD1. Germline V gives CDR1 SNHLY, CDR2 FYNNEI. The CDR3 loop spans 15 amino acids. Losses at the gene ends were 6 bases for V and 0 bases for J; bases not matched to a gene: 4. CDR3 residues: CASRYDRGSNQPQHF. CDR3 nucleotide sequence: TGTGCCAGCAGATACGACAGGGGTAGCAATCAGCCCCAGCATTTT.

The chain combines TRBV7-8 with TRBJ2-2; TRBD2 matches 8 bases. The CDR3 runs to 15 residues. V lost 2 bases and J lost 6; bases outside the gene matches: 5. Germline assignment: CDR1 SGHVS and CDR2 FQNEAQ. The CDR3 sequence is CASSLLSREAGELFF. DNA of the CDR3: TGTGCCAGCAGCTTATTATCGCGGGAGGCCGGGGAGCTGTTTTTT.

This clonotype was recorded at least ten times. J is TRBJ2-5 and V is TRBV12-3 or TRBV12-4, with a weak D call TRBD2 (6 bases). The CDR3 runs 15 residues. With 8 bases removed from V and 5 bases from J, the gap between germline ends came to 21 bases. The CDR3 DNA is TGTGCCAGCCGACCGGCGGGGACCTCCTGGGAGACCCAGTACTTC. Amino acid sequence: CASRPAGTSWETQYF.

Details on this clonotype: A much larger clonotype is one base distant, so this may be a read error. This rearrangement joins TRBV12-3 or TRBV12-4 to TRBJ1-1; 7 nucleotides agree with TRBD1. J gave up 0 bases and V 10 bases, and 8 bases lay outside the gene matches. The CDR3 runs to 14 residues. The CDR3 protein is CANTFDRVNTEAFF. CDR3 bases: TGTGCCAACACCTTCGACAGGGTGAACACTGAAGCTTTCTTT.

CDR3 nucleotide sequence: TGTGCCAGTAGTATTTCACTAGCGGGGTACAATGAGCAGTTCTTC. It translates to CASSISLAGYNEQFF. The V gene is TRBV19, the J gene TRBJ2-1; 10 bases are a match to TRBD2. J lost 4 bases, V lost 3 bases, and 3 bases had no gene match. Germline CDR1 reads LNHDA; CDR2 reads SQIVND (reference sequence). The CDR3 has 15 residues.

This clonotype was seen many times. V usage is TRBV7-6 and J usage is TRBJ2-1, with 12 bases aligning to TRBD2. The CDR3 totals 16 residues. The germline gives CDR1 SGHVS, CDR2 FNYEAQ. The J segment lost 7 bases and the V segment lost 3 bases, leaving 7 bases of the junction unmatched. CDR3 sequence: CASSLSVTSGRNEQFF. CDR3 DNA: TGTGCCAGCAGCTTGTCAGTGACTAGCGGGAGAAATGAGCAGTTCTTC. Filled out from reference TRBV7-6 and TRBJ2-1, the complete variable domain reads GAGVSQSPRYKVTKRGQDVALRCDPISGHVSLYWYRQALGQGPEFLTYFNYEAQQDKSGLPNDRFSAERPEGSISTLTIQRTEQRDSAMYRCASSLSVTSGRNEQFFGPGTRLTVL.

This clonotype was counted ten times or more. V is TRBV2 and J is TRBJ1-2, with D possibly matching TRBD1 (5 bases). V gave up 3 bases and J gave up 4 bases, with 12 bases separating them. The CDR3 length is 14 residues. Germline CDR1 reads SNHLY; CDR2 reads FYNNEI. The CDR3 is CASSEGGAVYGYTF. The CDR3 nucleotides are TGTGCCAGCAGTGAGGGAGGGGCCGTCTATGGCTACACCTTC.

The chain employs TRBV7-2 and TRBJ2-6; perhaps TRBD2 as D (6 bases). The CDR3 runs 16 residues. From germline, CDR1 is SGHTA and CDR2 FQGNSA. The germline V and J ends were trimmed by 3 bases and 4 bases, with 13 bases remaining between them. The CDR3 sequence: CASSLASGSGANVLTF. The CDR3 bases are TGTGCCAGCAGCTTGGCCAGCGGGTCCGGGGCCAACGTCCTGACTTTC.

The J gene is TRBJ2-1, the V gene TRBV9, with 11 bases matching TRBD2. Germline V gives CDR1 SGDLS, CDR2 YYNGEE. The CDR3 extends over 17 amino acids. The V and J ends lost 0 bases and 5 bases, in that order; junction bases with no gene match: 7. The CDR3: CASSVEGSGLADNEQFF. CDR3 in DNA: TGTGCCAGCAGCGTAGAGGGGTCGGGACTAGCGGACAATGAGCAGTTCTTC.

The chain couples TRBV19 to TRBJ2-1; 11 bases line up with TRBD2. The CDR3 spans 15 residues. V trimming: 7 bases; J trimming: 10 bases; junction bases outside the gene matches: 12. Looked up from germline, CDR1 is LNHDA and CDR2 is SQIVND (reference sequence). CDR3: CASTLSSGGAGEQFF. For the CDR3, the DNA is TGTGCCAGTACCTTGAGTAGCGGGGGGGCGGGCGAGCAGTTCTTC.

The rearrangement joins TRBV20-1 to TRBJ1-3, with D perhaps TRBD1 (6 bases). The germline CDR1 and CDR2 sequences are DFQATT and SNEGSKA (reference sequence). The ends were cut back, 4 bases at V and 0 bases at J, with 10 bases in the middle. The CDR3 runs to 14 residues. The CDR3 spells CSAKTGFSGNTIYF. CDR3 DNA: TGCAGTGCTAAAACAGGGTTCTCTGGAAACACCATATATTTT.

Regarding this clonotype: A read error is possible here, since a much larger clone lies one base away. The V gene is TRBV6-1, the J gene TRBJ2-7; 11 nucleotides agree with TRBD1. The CDR3 extends over 14 amino acids. In germline, CDR1 is MNHNS, CDR2 SASEGT. This CDR3 is CACRWDRGAYEQYF. In nucleotides, the CDR3 is TGTGCCTGCAGATGGGACAGGGGGGCCTACGAGCAGTACTTC.